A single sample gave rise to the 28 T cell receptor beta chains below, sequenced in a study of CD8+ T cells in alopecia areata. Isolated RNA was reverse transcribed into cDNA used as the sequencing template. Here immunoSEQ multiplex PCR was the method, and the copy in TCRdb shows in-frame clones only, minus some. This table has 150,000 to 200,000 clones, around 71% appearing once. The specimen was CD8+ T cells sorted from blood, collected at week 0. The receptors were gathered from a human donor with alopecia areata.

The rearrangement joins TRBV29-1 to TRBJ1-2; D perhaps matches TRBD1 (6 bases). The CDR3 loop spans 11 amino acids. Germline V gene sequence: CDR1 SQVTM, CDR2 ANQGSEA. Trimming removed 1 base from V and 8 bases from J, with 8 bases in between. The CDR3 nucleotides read TGCAGCGTTGAAGGCAGGGGCGGCTACACCTTC. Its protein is CSVEGRGGYTF.

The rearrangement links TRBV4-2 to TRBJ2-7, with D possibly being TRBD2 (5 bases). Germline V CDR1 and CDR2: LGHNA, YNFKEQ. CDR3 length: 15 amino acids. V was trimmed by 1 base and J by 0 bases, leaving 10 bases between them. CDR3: CASSQVVGSSYEQYF. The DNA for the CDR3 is TGTGCCAGCAGCCAAGTCGTAGGGAGCTCCTACGAGCAGTACTTC.

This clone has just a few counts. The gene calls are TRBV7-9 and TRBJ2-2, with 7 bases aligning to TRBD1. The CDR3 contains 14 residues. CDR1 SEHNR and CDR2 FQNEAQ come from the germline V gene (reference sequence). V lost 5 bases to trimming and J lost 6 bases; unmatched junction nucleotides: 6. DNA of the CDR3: TGTGCCAGCAGCGACGTTCAGGGGGCCGGGGAGCTGTTTTTT. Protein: CASSDVQGAGELFF.

CDR3 nucleotides: TGCGCCAGCAGCCCGGAACCGGGACAGGGATCGGCGCAGTACTTC. It encodes CASSPEPGQGSAQYF. The chain recombines TRBV5-1 with TRBJ2-7; 9 bases are a match to TRBD1. Trimming at V came to 4 bases and at J to 9 bases, leaving 14 bases not matched to a gene. From germline, CDR1 is SGHRS and CDR2 YFSETQ. The CDR3 extends over 15 amino acids.

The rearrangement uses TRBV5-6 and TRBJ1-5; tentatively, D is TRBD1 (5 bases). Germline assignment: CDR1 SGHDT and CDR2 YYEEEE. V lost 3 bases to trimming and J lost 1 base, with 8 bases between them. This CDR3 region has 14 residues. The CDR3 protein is CASSSRDSNQPQHF. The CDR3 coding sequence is TGTGCCAGCAGCTCTAGGGACAGCAATCAGCCCCAGCATTTT.

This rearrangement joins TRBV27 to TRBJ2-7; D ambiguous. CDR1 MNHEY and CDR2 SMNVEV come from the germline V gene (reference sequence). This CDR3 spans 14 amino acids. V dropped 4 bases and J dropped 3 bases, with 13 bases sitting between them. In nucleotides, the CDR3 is TGTGCCAGCAGTTCGTTCCAGATGAACTACGAGCAGTACTTC. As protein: CASSSFQMNYEQYF.

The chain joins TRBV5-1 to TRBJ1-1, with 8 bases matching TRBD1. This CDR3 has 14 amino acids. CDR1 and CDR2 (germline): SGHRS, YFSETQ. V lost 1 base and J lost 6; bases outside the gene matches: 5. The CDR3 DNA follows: TGCGCCAGCAGCTTGTCATCGGGACAGGCTGAAGCTTTCTTT. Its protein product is CASSLSSGQAEAFF.

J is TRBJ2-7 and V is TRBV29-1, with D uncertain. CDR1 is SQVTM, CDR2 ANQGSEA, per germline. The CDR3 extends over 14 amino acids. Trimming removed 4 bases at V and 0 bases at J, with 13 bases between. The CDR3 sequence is CSVAPLPSSYEQYF. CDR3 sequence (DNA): TGCAGCGTTGCCCCGTTGCCAAGCTCCTACGAGCAGTACTTC.

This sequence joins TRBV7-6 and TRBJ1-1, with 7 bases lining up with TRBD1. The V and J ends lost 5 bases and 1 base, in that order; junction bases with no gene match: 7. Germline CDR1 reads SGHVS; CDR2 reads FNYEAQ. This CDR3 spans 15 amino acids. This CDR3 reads CASSDTGAGNTEAFF. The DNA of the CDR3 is TGTGCCAGCAGCGACACAGGGGCGGGGAACACTGAAGCTTTCTTT.

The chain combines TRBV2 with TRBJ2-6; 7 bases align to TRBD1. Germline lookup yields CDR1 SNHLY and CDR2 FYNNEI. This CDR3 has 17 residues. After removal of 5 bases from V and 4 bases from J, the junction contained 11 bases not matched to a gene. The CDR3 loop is CASSFFPTGDGANVLTF. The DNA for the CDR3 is TGTGCCAGCAGTTTTTTTCCCACAGGGGACGGGGCCAACGTCCTGACTTTC.

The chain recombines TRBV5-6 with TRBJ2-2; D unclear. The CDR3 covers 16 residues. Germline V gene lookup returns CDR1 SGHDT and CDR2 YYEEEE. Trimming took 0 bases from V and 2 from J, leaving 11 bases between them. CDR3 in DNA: TGTGCCAGCAGCTTGGAGTTGCGGACCAACACCGGGGAGCTGTTTTTT. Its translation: CASSLELRTNTGELFF.

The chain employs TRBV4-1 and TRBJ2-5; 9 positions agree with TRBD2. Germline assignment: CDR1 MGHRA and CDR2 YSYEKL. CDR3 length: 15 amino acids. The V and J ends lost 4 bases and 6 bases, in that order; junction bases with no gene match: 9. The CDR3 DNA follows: TGCGCCAGCAGCCCTTATAGCGGGGGCGAACAGACCCAGTACTTC. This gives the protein CASSPYSGGEQTQYF.

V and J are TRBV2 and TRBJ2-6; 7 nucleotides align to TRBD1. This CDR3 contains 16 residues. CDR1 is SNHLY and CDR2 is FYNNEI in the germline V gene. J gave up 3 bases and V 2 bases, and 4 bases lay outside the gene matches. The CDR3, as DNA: TGTGCCAGCAGTGAACTAAGGGGGCTTGGGGCCAACGTCCTGACTTTC. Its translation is CASSELRGLGANVLTF.

CDR3 amino acids: CASSLGGRTDTQYF. For the CDR3, the DNA is TGTGCCAGCAGCTTGGGGGGGCGGACAGATACGCAGTATTTT. This chain joins TRBV5-6 and TRBJ2-3; possibly TRBD1 for D (6 bases). The V gene lost 0 bases and the J gene lost 3 bases, with 8 bases spanning the gap. The CDR3 is 14 amino acids. Looked up from germline, CDR1 is SGHDT and CDR2 is YYEEEE. Supplemented by reference TRBV5-6 and TRBJ2-3, the full variable domain reads DAGVTQSPTHLIKTRGQQVTLRCSPKSGHDTVSWYQQALGQGPQFIFQYYEEEERQRGNFPDRFSGHQFPNYSSELNVNALLLGDSALYLCASSLGGRTDTQYFGPGTRLTVL.

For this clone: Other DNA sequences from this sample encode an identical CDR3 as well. CDR3 region: CASSPQETQYF. In DNA form, the CDR3 reads TGTGCCAGCTCACCCCAAGAGACCCAGTACTTC. This chain joins TRBV18 and TRBJ2-5, with D unclear. Germline CDR1 is KGHSH and CDR2 is LQKENI. V gave up 3 bases and J gave up 1 base, with 0 bases separating them. This CDR3 has 11 residues.

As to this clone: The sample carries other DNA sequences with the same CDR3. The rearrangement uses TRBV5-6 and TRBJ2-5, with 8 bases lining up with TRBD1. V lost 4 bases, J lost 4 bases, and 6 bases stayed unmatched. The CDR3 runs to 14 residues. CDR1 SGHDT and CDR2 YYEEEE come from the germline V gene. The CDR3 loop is CASSPGQGGETQYF. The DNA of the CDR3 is TGTGCCAGCAGCCCCGGACAGGGCGGAGAGACCCAGTACTTC.

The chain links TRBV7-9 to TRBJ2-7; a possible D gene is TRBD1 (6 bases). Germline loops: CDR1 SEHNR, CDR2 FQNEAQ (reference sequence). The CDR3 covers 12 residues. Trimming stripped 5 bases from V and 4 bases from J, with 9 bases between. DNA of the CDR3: TGTGCCAGCAGCAATACAGGGTACGAGCAGTACTTC. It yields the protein CASSNTGYEQYF. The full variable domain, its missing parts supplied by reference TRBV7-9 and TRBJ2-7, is DTGVSQNPRHKITKRGQNVTFRCDPISEHNRLYWYRQTLGQGPEFLTYFQNEAQLEKSRLLSDRFSAERPKGSFSTLEIQRTEQGDSAMYLCASSNTGYEQYFGPGTRLTVT.

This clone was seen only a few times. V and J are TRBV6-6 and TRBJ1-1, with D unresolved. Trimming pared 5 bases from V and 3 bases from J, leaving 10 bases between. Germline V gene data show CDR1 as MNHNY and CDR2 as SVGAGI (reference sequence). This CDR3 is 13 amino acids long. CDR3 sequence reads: CASSNLLDTEAFF. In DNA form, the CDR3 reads TGTGCCAGCAGTAACCTATTGGACACTGAAGCTTTCTTT.

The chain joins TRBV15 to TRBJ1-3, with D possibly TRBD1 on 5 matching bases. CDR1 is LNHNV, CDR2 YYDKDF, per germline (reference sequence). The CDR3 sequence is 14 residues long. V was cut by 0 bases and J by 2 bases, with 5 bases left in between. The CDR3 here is CATSRDRAGNTIYF. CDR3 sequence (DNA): TGTGCCACCAGCAGAGACAGGGCTGGAAACACCATATATTTT.

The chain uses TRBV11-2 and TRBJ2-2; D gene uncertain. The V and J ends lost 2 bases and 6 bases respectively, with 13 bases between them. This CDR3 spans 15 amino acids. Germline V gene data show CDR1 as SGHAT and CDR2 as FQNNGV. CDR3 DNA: TGTGCCAGCAGCTTATTACAGCCCCAAGCCGGGGAGCTGTTTTTT. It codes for CASSLLQPQAGELFF.

This CDR3 is CASSLRTEPPNYEQYF. In DNA form, the CDR3 reads TGCGCCAGCAGCTTACGGACAGAACCACCCAATTACGAGCAGTACTTC. The V call is TRBV5-1, the J call TRBJ2-7, with D perhaps TRBD1 (6 bases). This CDR3 has 16 amino acids. V was pared by 2 bases and J by 4 bases, with 19 bases between. From germline, CDR1 is SGHRS and CDR2 YFSETQ.

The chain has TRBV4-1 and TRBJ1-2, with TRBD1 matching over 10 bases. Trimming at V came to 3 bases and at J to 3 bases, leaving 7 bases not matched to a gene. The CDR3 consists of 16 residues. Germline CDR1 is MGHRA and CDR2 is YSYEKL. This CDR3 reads CASSHPSTGGDYGYTF. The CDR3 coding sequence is TGCGCCAGCAGCCACCCTTCGACAGGGGGCGACTATGGCTACACCTTC.

The CDR3 DNA reads TGTGCCAGCGGCCGGGTGAGCACAGATACGCAGTATTTT. Protein sequence: CASGRVSTDTQYF. The V gene is TRBV6-1, the J gene TRBJ2-3; D call uncertain. Deletions cut 8 bases from V and 0 bases from J, with 9 bases between. CDR1 MNHNS and CDR2 SASEGT come from the germline V gene. CDR3 length: 13 amino acids.

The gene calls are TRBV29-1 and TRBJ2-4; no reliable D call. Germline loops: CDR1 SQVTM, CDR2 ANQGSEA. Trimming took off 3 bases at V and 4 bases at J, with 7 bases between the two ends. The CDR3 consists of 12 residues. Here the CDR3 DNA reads TGCAGCGTTGAGATAGAGAAAAACATTCAGTACTTC. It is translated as CSVEIEKNIQYF. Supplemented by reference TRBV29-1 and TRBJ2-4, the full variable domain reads SAVISQKPSRDICQRGTSLTIQCQVDSQVTMMFWYRQQPGQSLTLIATANQGSEATYESGFVIDKFPISRPNLTFSTLTVSNMSPEDSSIYLCSVEIEKNIQYFGAGTRLSVL.

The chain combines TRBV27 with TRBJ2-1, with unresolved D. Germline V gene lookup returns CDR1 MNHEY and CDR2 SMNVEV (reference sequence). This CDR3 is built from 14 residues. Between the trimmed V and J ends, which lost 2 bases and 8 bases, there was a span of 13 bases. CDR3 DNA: TGTGCCAGCAGTTTAAATCCTAAGGGCGATGAGCAGTTCTTC. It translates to CASSLNPKGDEQFF.

CDR3 sequence reads: CASSSLAGALTDTQYF. The CDR3 DNA reads TGTGCCAGCAGCTCCTTAGCGGGGGCCCTCACAGATACGCAGTATTTT. V gene TRBV5-6 combines with J gene TRBJ2-3, with 9 bases that match TRBD2. V lost 3 bases and J lost 2; bases outside the gene matches: 7. This CDR3 region has 16 residues. Germline lookup yields CDR1 SGHDT and CDR2 YYEEEE.

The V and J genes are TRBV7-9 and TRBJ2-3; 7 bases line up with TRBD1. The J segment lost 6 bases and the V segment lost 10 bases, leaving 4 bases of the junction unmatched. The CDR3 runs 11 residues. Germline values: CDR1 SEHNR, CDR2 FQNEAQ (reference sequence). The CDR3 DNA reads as TGTGCCACTCCCAGGGGGGATACGCAGTATTTT. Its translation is CATPRGDTQYF.

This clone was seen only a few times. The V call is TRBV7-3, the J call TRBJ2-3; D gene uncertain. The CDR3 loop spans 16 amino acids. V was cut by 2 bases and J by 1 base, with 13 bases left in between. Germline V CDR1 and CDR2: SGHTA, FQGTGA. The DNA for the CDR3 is TGTGCCAGCAGCTTAGGTTGGTACGGACGCACAGATACGCAGTATTTT. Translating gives CASSLGWYGRTDTQYF.